Following are 31 T cell receptor beta chains from one sample sequenced in a study of blood T cells in healthy people across ages. A second about 6 to 12 cycle PCR used barcoded and J-beta primers. TCRdb itself ran the 5' RACE reads through MiXCR, one entry per CDR3 protein. The repertoire holds over a million distinct CDR3 sequences, with roughly two fifths as singletons. The sequenced sample was blood. The receptors shown here come from a woman aged 18-30 years in good health.

In this sample, this clonotype turned up a few times. V usage is TRBV14 and J usage is TRBJ1-2; unclear D gene. The CDR3 totals 14 residues. Trimming took off 4 bases at V and 4 bases at J, with 13 bases between the two ends. Germline V gene sequence: CDR1 SGHDN, CDR2 FVKESK. CDR3: CASSPRSSLYGYTF. CDR3 sequence (DNA): TGTGCCAGCAGCCCTAGATCTTCACTCTATGGCTACACCTTC.

The chain joins TRBV24-1 to TRBJ2-7; 7 bases agree with TRBD2. V trimming: 4 bases; J trimming: 1 base; junction bases outside the gene matches: 3. From germline, CDR1 is KGHDR and CDR2 SFDVKD. This CDR3 spans 14 amino acids. The CDR3 DNA is TGTGCCACCAGTGAGCGGGGGATATCCTACGAGCAGTACTTC. It codes for CATSERGISYEQYF.

This chain joins TRBV9 and TRBJ1-2; tentatively, D is TRBD1 (6 bases). This CDR3 has 18 amino acids. V was shortened by 3 bases and J by 3 bases, with 24 bases between the two germline ends. Germline V gene sequence: CDR1 SGDLS, CDR2 YYNGEE. The CDR3: CASSARYNRDYYDYGYTF. The CDR3 DNA reads as TGTGCCAGCAGCGCCCGGTACAACAGGGATTATTACGACTATGGCTACACCTTC.

This clonotype was observed a handful of times. The chain links TRBV20-1 to TRBJ1-2, with a possible D match to TRBD1 (6 bases). Germline V gene sequence: CDR1 DFQATT, CDR2 SNEGSKA (reference sequence). The CDR3 has 15 amino acids. Between the trimmed V and J ends, which lost 1 base and 7 bases, there was a span of 19 bases. The CDR3 protein is CSARVPTGKISGYTF. DNA for the CDR3: TGCAGTGCTAGAGTTCCAACAGGGAAGATCTCTGGCTACACCTTC.

This clonotype has just a few counts. This chain uses TRBV12-3 or TRBV12-4 with TRBJ2-1; 11 bases match TRBD2. The CDR3 is made up of 13 amino acids. The J segment lost 5 bases and the V segment lost 10 bases, leaving 4 bases of the junction unmatched. The CDR3 here is CATETSGNNEQFF. CDR3 coding DNA: TGTGCCACCGAGACTAGCGGGAACAATGAGCAGTTCTTC.

The rearrangement uses TRBV24-1 and TRBJ2-1; 10 bases align to TRBD1. Looked up from germline, CDR1 is KGHDR and CDR2 is SFDVKD. CDR3 size: 17 residues. The V segment lost 2 bases and the J segment 9 bases; nucleotides outside the gene matches: 12. The DNA for the CDR3 is TGTGCCACCAGTGATTGGGTCGGGACAGGGGAAATTGGTGAGCAGTTCTTC. Translation gives CATSDWVGTGEIGEQFF.

This clonotype has only a few counts. V gene TRBV7-2 combines with J gene TRBJ1-1; weak D call: TRBD1 (5 bases). Per germline, CDR1 SGHTA and CDR2 FQGNSA. The ends were cut back, 5 bases at V and 1 base at J, with 14 bases in the middle. This CDR3 contains 15 residues. The CDR3: CASSRPRATNTEAFF. The DNA for the CDR3 is TGTGCCAGCAGCCGGCCCAGGGCGACGAACACTGAAGCTTTCTTT.

The chain combines TRBV28 with TRBJ2-3; 9 bases match TRBD2. Germline V CDR1 and CDR2: MDHEN, SYDVKM. The CDR3 loop spans 16 amino acids. Trimming at V came to 3 bases and at J to 0 bases, leaving 4 bases not matched to a gene. The CDR3 bases are TGTGCCAGCAGTTTTGGTAGCGGGGGCAGCACAGATACGCAGTATTTT. It yields the protein CASSFGSGGSTDTQYF.

V and J are TRBV27 and TRBJ1-2; perhaps TRBD1 as D (6 bases). Trimming took off 3 bases at V and 8 bases at J, with 16 bases between the two ends. The CDR3 extends over 14 amino acids. Germline loops: CDR1 MNHEY, CDR2 SMNVEV (reference sequence). The CDR3 coding sequence is TGTGCCAGCAGTTTTTCTCACAGGGTGCGCGGCTACACCTTC. Translating it yields CASSFSHRVRGYTF.

The chain joins TRBV6-5 to TRBJ1-2; D gene unclear. Germline V lookup: CDR1 MNHEY, CDR2 SVGAGI. V was trimmed by 2 bases and J by 0 bases, leaving 19 bases between them. This CDR3 contains 18 residues. The CDR3 is CASSYPIGQQKTNYGYTF. DNA of the CDR3: TGTGCCAGCAGTTACCCTATCGGGCAACAGAAGACTAACTATGGCTACACCTTC.

This rearrangement joins TRBV12-3 or TRBV12-4 to TRBJ2-1; D perhaps matches TRBD2 (6 bases). The germline V and J ends were trimmed by 4 bases and 5 bases, with 15 bases remaining between them. The CDR3 has 15 amino acids. The CDR3 is CASSSPARGNNEQFF. The CDR3 DNA follows: TGTGCCAGCAGTTCCCCCGCGCGGGGAAACAATGAGCAGTTCTTC.

This clonotype was seen only a few times. The chain is built from TRBV7-3 and TRBJ2-3; no clear D gene. This CDR3 spans 14 amino acids. The V gene lost 5 bases and the J gene lost 6 bases, with 15 bases spanning the gap. CDR1 is SGHTA, CDR2 FQGTGA, per germline. Here the CDR3 reads CASSIASRMDTQYF. The CDR3 region has the DNA TGTGCCAGCAGCATAGCTAGTCGGATGGATACGCAGTATTTT.

The rearrangement links TRBV6-6 to TRBJ2-1, with 10 bases aligning to TRBD2. Germline CDR1 reads MNHNY; CDR2 reads SVGAGI (reference sequence). The V gene end was trimmed by 3 bases and the J gene end by 6 bases; junction bases not matched to a gene: 2. CDR3 length equals 14 residues. CDR3 protein: CASSYSGGCNEQFF. The DNA of the CDR3 is TGTGCCAGCAGTTATAGCGGGGGGTGCAATGAGCAGTTCTTC.

This clonotype was counted between two and nine times. V gene TRBV5-1 combines with J gene TRBJ2-1; D unclear. The CDR3 covers 15 residues. With 2 bases removed from V and 3 bases from J, the gap between germline ends came to 12 bases. The germline V gene encodes CDR1 SGHRS and CDR2 YFSETQ. The CDR3 DNA sequence: TGCGCCAGCAGCTTAATGGAATCTCTCTACAATGAGCAGTTCTTC. The encoded protein is CASSLMESLYNEQFF.

This clonotype was detected a few times. This chain uses TRBV10-3 with TRBJ1-2; the match to TRBD1 covers 8 bases. The V gene's germline CDR1 is ENHRY and CDR2 SYGVKD. The CDR3 loop spans 14 amino acids. V dropped 6 bases and J dropped 7; count of bases not matched to a gene: 10. CDR3 residues: CAISDDRGKSGYTF. CDR3 DNA sequence: TGTGCCATCAGCGATGACAGGGGAAAGTCTGGCTACACCTTC.

This clonotype is a singleton in its sample. V usage is TRBV12-3 or TRBV12-4 and J usage is TRBJ2-3, with 9 bases fitting TRBD1. CDR3 length: 16 residues. Trimming cost V 5 bases and J 2 bases; bases outside gene matches: 8. The CDR3 region has the DNA TGTGCCAGCAGTGGGTGGACAGGGGAGAACACAGATACGCAGTATTTT. Translation: CASSGWTGENTDTQYF.

The chain has TRBV20-1 and TRBJ2-1, with D possibly TRBD2 on 5 matching bases. In germline, CDR1 is DFQATT, CDR2 SNEGSKA (reference sequence). This CDR3 is 13 amino acids long. V was trimmed by 4 bases and J by 2 bases, leaving 9 bases between them. CDR3 region: CSAITRTYNEQFF. The CDR3, as DNA: TGCAGTGCTATTACTAGAACCTACAATGAGCAGTTCTTC.

The chain carries TRBV10-3 and TRBJ2-3; 8 positions agree with TRBD2. Germline V lookup: CDR1 ENHRY, CDR2 SYGVKD. Trimming at V came to 7 bases and at J to 3 bases, leaving 6 bases not matched to a gene. The length of the CDR3 is 14 residues. Here the CDR3 reads CAIKAGAWTDTQYF. Written as DNA, the CDR3 is TGTGCCATCAAAGCGGGAGCGTGGACAGATACGCAGTATTTT.

This clonotype was detected only a few times. The V call is TRBV4-3, the J call TRBJ2-1; possible D gene TRBD2, 6 bases. V lost 4 bases and J lost 3, with 16 bases in between. Germline-derived CDR1 and CDR2 are LGHNA and YSLEER. The CDR3 runs to 16 residues. For the CDR3, the DNA is TGCGCCAGCAGCCCCGGGCGGCTAGCGAGCTACAATGAGCAGTTCTTC. Amino acid sequence: CASSPGRLASYNEQFF.

There are a few counts of this clonotype. The chain joins TRBV7-2 to TRBJ1-2, with D tentatively TRBD1 (6 bases). Germline assignment: CDR1 SGHTA and CDR2 FQGNSA. This CDR3 comprises 15 residues. The V end was cut by 2 bases, the J end by 6 bases, with 16 bases between. The CDR3 bases are TGTGCCAGCAGCTTAAATATAGGGGGGATAAATGGCTACACCTTC. It translates to CASSLNIGGINGYTF.

V usage is TRBV20-1 and J usage is TRBJ1-5, with D tentatively TRBD1 (5 bases). Germline CDR1 is DFQATT and CDR2 is SNEGSKA (reference sequence). This CDR3 is built from 14 residues. V lost 6 bases and J 3 bases, leaving 15 bases between the germline ends. In nucleotides, the CDR3 is TGCAGTGCCCGAGGCGGGGGTTACAATCAGCCCCAGCATTTT. It translates to CSARGGGYNQPQHF.

J is TRBJ1-2 and V is TRBV6-2 or TRBV6-3, with a weak D call TRBD1 (5 bases). Germline CDR1 and CDR2: MNHEY and SVGEGT. The ends were cut back, 2 bases at V and 13 bases at J, with 17 bases in the middle. The CDR3 length is 13 residues. This CDR3 reads CASSYRQSSVITF. For the CDR3, the DNA is TGTGCCAGCAGTTACCGACAGTCTAGTGTGATCACCTTC.

V gene TRBV9 combines with J gene TRBJ2-7, with D maybe TRBD1 (6 bases). Germline CDR1 reads SGDLS; CDR2 reads YYNGEE. The CDR3 loop spans 16 amino acids. V was cut by 3 bases and J by 4 bases, with 20 bases left in between. In DNA, the CDR3 is TGTGCCAGCAGCGCAGGGTCCAGGGCAGGGACATACGAGCAGTACTTC. It specifies CASSAGSRAGTYEQYF. The whole variable domain, filled in from reference TRBV9 and TRBJ2-7, reads DSGVTQTPKHLITATGQRVTLRCSPRSGDLSVYWYQQSLDQGLQFLIQYYNGEERAKGNILERFSAQQFPDLHSELNLSSLELGDSALYFCASSAGSRAGTYEQYFGPGTRLTVT.

The chain is built from TRBV11-2 and TRBJ2-3, with 12 bases lining up with TRBD2. Germline trimming cut 3 bases from V and 1 base from J; bases unmatched to any gene: 11. There are 19 residues in the CDR3. Germline V gene data show CDR1 as SGHAT and CDR2 as FQNNGV. This CDR3 reads CASSFGLAGKPQGTDTQYF. The CDR3 nucleotides are TGTGCCAGCAGCTTCGGACTAGCGGGGAAGCCACAGGGCACAGATACGCAGTATTTT. Together with reference TRBV11-2 and TRBJ2-3, the CDR3 gives the full variable domain: EAGVAQSPRYKIIEKRQSVAFWCNPISGHATLYWYQQILGQGPKLLIQFQNNGVVDDSQLPKDRFSAERLKGVDSTLKIQPAKLEDSAVYLCASSFGLAGKPQGTDTQYFGPGTRLTVL.

The sample holds a few counts of this clonotype. This chain links TRBV28 with TRBJ2-7; 14 bases match TRBD2. In germline, CDR1 is MDHEN, CDR2 SYDVKM. Unmatched junction bases numbered 6, after V lost 4 bases and J lost 4 bases. The CDR3 is 16 residues long. CDR3: CASSSGLAGESYEQYF. As DNA, the CDR3 is TGTGCCAGCAGTTCGGGACTAGCGGGAGAGTCGTACGAGCAGTACTTC.

This rearrangement joins TRBV10-3 to TRBJ2-1, with TRBD2 matching over 9 bases. The CDR3 spans 18 residues. The V gene's germline CDR1 is ENHRY and CDR2 SYGVKD. Losses at the gene ends were 0 bases for V and 3 bases for J; bases not matched to a gene: 9. The CDR3 loop reads CAISESRWGGRGYNEQFF. The CDR3 nucleotides are TGTGCCATCAGTGAGTCGCGCTGGGGCGGGAGGGGCTACAATGAGCAGTTCTTC.

V gene TRBV2 combines with J gene TRBJ1-4; D gene uncertain. Germline values: CDR1 SNHLY, CDR2 FYNNEI. The length of the CDR3 is 13 residues. Trimming shortened V by 7 bases and J by 0 bases, and 6 bases separated the two germline ends. CDR3 in DNA: TGTGCCAGCATCCGGGCAACTAATGAAAAACTGTTTTTT. Protein: CASIRATNEKLFF.

The V gene is TRBV20-1, the J gene TRBJ2-7, with D unresolved. Germline values: CDR1 DFQATT, CDR2 SNEGSKA (reference sequence). The CDR3 totals 14 residues. V lost 6 bases and J lost 6, with 21 bases in between. CDR3 sequence (DNA): TGCAGTGCCTTCCCACGGCTTAGGATATTCGAGCAGTACTTC. This translates into CSAFPRLRIFEQYF.

V usage is TRBV19 and J usage is TRBJ1-6; tentative D call: TRBD1 (5 bases). In germline, CDR1 is LNHDA, CDR2 SQIVND (reference sequence). Trimming removed 10 bases at V and 7 bases at J, with 8 bases between. CDR3 size: 11 residues. The CDR3 sequence is CATGQNSPLHF. Here the CDR3 DNA reads TGTGCCACGGGGCAGAATTCACCCCTCCACTTT.

V usage is TRBV10-3 and J usage is TRBJ2-1; D is undetermined. The CDR3 covers 14 residues. CDR1 ENHRY and CDR2 SYGVKD come from the germline V gene. V lost 3 bases to trimming and J lost 10 bases, with 16 bases between them. The CDR3 spells CAISDFLVTEEQFF. The CDR3 DNA is TGTGCCATCAGTGATTTTTTGGTTACGGAAGAGCAGTTCTTC.

For this clonotype: A much larger clone lies a single base off, so this may be a read error. The chain links TRBV4-3 to TRBJ2-7; no reliable D call. Trimming left V 0 bases short and J 0 bases short, with 9 bases between. CDR1 is LGHNA, CDR2 YSLEER, per germline. This CDR3 is 15 amino acids long. The CDR3 coding sequence is TGCGCCAGCAGCCAAGATCTGGCAGCCTCCTACGAGCAGTACTTC. Protein sequence: CASSQDLAASYEQYF.